The T cell receptor (beta chain) described here comes from a study of T cell responses to AZD1222 COVID-19 vaccine. After removal of 5 bases from V and 3 bases from J, the junction contained 12 bases not matched to a gene. The CDR3 is 17 residues long. Germline V gene sequence: CDR1 MNHEY, CDR2 SMNVEV (reference sequence). TCRdb's copy holds only in-frame clones and misses some; the assay was immunoSEQ multiplex PCR. The repertoire consists of around 130,000 clones, with 90% to 95% occurring once and the leading ten covering around 3.1%. The sequencing here drew on peripheral blood, taken on day 0 of AZD1222 vaccination. V gene TRBV27 combines with J gene TRBJ2-5; 10 bases match TRBD2. This clonotype was sampled from an adult in good health. CDR3 sequence (DNA): TGTGCCAGCAGTCCACTGTTCGGGCTAGCGGGAGAAGAGACCCAGTACTTC. It encodes CASSPLFGLAGEETQYF.